The T cell receptor beta chain under discussion was sequenced for a study of Ad26.COV2.S vaccination and SARS-CoV-2 variants. About the study: The authors gave Ad26.COV2.S intramuscularly, either once or twice 56 days apart.

Profiling relied on immunoSEQ multiplex PCR, and the TCRdb table lists in-frame clones only, not all of them. The repertoire includes 350,000 to 450,000 clones, about 85% of them detected once, and 3.3% sits in the top ten. Sample treatment: about 20 received Ad26.COV2.S at low or high dose, single or two shots; several received placebo; per-sample allocation not given. Repertoires come from day 63 after the first vaccine or placebo injection. It was Wuhan-strain SARS-CoV-2 spike that the Ad26 vaccine vector expressed. This CDR3 is built from 12 residues. Germline assignment: CDR1 SGHTS and CDR2 YDEGEE. V was trimmed by 4 bases and J by 2 bases, leaving 5 bases between them.

The receptor was isolated from a person aged 18-60 years who received the Ad26.COV2.S COVID-19 vaccine or a placebo. The rearrangement uses TRBV5-8 and TRBJ2-3; D is unresolved. Here the sequenced sample was peripheral blood, taken in a trial of Ad26.COV2.S vaccine versus placebo. As DNA, the CDR3 is TGTGCCAGCAGCCCTCCCACAGATACGCAGTATTTT. Translating it yields CASSPPTDTQYF.